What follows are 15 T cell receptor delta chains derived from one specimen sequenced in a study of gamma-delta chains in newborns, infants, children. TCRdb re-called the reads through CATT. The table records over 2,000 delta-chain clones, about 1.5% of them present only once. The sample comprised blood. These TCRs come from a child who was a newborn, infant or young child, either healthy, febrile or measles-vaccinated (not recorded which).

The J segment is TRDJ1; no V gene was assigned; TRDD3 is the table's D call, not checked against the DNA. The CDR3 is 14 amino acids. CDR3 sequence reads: CATRLGGYTDKLIF. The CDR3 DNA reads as TGTGCCACCCGGCTGGGGGGTTACACCGATAAACTCATCTTT.

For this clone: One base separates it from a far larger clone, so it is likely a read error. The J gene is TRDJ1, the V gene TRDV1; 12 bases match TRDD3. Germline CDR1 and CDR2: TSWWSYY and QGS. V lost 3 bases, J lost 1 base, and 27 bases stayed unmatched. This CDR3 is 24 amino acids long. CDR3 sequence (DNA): TGTGCTCTTGGGGAGATACGTTCCTACCCAGTTCTCACTGGGGGATACATGGCCACCGATAAACTCATCTTT. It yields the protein CALGEIRSYPVLTGGYMATDKLIF.

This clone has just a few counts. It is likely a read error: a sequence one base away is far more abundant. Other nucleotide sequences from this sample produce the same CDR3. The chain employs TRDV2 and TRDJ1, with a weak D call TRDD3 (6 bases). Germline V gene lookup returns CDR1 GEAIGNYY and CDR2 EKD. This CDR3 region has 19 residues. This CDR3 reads CACDTAGYGFDQYTDKLIF. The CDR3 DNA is TGTGCTTGTGACACCGCGGGATATGGGTTTGACCAGTACACCGATAAACTCATCTTT.

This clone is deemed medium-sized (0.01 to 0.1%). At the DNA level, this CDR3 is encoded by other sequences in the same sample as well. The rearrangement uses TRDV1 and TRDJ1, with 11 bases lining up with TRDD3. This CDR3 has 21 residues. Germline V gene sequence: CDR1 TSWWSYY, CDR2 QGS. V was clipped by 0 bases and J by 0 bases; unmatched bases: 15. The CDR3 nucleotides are TGTGCTCTTGGGGAACTTCCGGCTGGGGGATACTATCCACAGTACACCGATAAACTCATCTTT. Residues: CALGELPAGGYYPQYTDKLIF.

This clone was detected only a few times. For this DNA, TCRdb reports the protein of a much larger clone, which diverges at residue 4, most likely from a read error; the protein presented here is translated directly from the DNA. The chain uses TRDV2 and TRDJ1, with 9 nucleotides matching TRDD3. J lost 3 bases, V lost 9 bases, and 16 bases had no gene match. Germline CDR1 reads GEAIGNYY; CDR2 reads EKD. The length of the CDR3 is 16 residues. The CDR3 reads CAILAGIRDGADKLIF. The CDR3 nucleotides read TGTGCCATCCTAGCGGGGATACGCGATGGAGCCGATAAACTCATCTTT.

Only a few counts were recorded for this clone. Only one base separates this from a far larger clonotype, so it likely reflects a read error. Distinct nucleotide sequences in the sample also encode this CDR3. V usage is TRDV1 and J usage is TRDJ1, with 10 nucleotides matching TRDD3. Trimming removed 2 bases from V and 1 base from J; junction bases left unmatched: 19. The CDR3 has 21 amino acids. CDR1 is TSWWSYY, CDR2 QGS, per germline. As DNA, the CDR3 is TGTGCTCTTGGGGAAGTACCTTTTTACTGGGGGATTTCGCGATCCACCGATAAACTCATCTTT. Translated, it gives CALGEVPFYWGISRSTDKLIF.

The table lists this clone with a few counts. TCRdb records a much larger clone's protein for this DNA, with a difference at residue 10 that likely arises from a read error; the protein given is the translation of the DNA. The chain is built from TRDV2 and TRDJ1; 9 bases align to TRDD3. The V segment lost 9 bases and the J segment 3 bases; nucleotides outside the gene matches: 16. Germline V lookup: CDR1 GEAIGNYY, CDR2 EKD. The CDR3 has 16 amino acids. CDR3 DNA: TGTGCCATCATAGCGGGGATACGCGATGTAGCCGATAAACTCATCTTT. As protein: CAIIAGIRDVADKLIF.

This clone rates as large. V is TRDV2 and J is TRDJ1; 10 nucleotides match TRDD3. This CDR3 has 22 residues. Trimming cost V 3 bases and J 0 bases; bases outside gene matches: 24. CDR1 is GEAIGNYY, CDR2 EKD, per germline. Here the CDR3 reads CACDARFYVPGGYEAYTDKLIF. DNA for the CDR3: TGTGCCTGTGACGCCCGATTCTACGTCCCTGGGGGATATGAGGCGTACACCGATAAACTCATCTTT.

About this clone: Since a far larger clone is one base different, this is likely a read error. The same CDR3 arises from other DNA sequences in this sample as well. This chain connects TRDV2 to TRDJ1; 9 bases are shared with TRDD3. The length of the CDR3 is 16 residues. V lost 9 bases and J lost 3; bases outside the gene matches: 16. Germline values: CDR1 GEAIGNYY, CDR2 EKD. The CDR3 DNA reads TGTGCCATCATTGCGGGGATACGCGATGGAGCCGATAAACTCATCTTT. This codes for CAIIAGIRDGADKLIF.

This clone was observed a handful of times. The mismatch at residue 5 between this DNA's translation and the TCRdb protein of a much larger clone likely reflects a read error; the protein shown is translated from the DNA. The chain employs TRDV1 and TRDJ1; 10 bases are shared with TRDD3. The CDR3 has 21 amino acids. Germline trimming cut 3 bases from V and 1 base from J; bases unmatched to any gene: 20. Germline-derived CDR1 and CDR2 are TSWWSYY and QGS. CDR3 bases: TGTGCTCTTGGGGACGTCCCTTTTTACTGGGGGATTTCGCGATCCACCGATAAACTCATCTTT. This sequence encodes CALGDVPFYWGISRSTDKLIF.

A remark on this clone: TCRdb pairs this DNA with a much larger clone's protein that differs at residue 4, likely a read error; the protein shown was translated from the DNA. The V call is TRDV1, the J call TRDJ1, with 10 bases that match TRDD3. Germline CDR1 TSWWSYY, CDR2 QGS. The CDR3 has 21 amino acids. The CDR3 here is CALREVPFYWGISRSTDKLIF. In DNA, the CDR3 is TGTGCTCTTAGGGAAGTCCCTTTTTACTGGGGGATTTCGCGATCCACCGATAAACTCATCTTT.

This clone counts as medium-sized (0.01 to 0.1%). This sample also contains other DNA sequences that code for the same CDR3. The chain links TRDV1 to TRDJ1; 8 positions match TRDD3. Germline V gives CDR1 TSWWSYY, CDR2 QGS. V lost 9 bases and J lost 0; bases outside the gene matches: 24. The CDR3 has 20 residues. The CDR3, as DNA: TGTGCTCTCATACGTGTCTGTACTGGGGGTAGGGGTTCCGACACCGATAAACTCATCTTT. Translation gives CALIRVCTGGRGSDTDKLIF.

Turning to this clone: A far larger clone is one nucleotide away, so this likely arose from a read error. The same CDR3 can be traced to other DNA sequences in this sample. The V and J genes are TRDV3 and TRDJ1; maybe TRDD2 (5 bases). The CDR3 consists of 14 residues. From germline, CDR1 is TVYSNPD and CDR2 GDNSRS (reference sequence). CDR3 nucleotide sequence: TGTGCCTCTAACTTCCCGACTTACACCGACAAACTCATCTTT. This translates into CASNFPTYTDKLIF. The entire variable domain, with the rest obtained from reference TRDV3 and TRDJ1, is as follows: CDKVTQSSPDQTVASGSEVVLLCTYDTVYSNPDLFWYRIRPDYSFQFVFYGDNSRSEGADFTQGRFSVKHILTQKAFHLVISPVRTEDSATYYCASNFPTYTDKLIFGKGTRVTVEP.

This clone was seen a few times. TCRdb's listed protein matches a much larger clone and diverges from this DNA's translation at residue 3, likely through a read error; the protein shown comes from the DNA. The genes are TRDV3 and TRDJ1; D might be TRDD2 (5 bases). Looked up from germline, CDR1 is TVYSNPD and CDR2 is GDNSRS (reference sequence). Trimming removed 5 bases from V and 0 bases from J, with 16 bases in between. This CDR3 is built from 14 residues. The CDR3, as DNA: TGTGCCGCTAACTTCCCGACTTACACCGATAAACTCATCTTT. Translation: CAANFPTYTDKLIF.

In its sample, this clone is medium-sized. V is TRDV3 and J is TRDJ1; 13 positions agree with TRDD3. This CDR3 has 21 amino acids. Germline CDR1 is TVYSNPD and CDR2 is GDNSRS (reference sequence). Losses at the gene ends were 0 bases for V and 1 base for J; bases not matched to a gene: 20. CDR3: CAFRKGPTTLYWGIRTDKLIF. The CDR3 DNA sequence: TGTGCCTTTAGGAAGGGTCCTACGACCTTGTACTGGGGGATACGCACCGATAAACTCATCTTT.